This TCR beta chain is drawn from a study of radiotherapy plus CTLA-4 blockade in lung cancer. For the study at large: Objective response was observed in approximately 18% of patients, and disease control in approximately 30%. Study-wide findings and caveats: Radiotherapy plus ipilimumab was followed by expansion in blood of tumor-derived TCR clones.

About this clone: As yet, its antigen is unknown.

The CDR3 runs to 15 residues. Germline V lookup: CDR1 SGHDN, CDR2 FVKESK. Losses at the gene ends were 5 bases for V and 1 base for J; bases not matched to a gene: 7. Sequenced by immunoSEQ multiplex PCR; TCRdb stores in-frame clones only, minus some. The sample comprises roughly 75,000 clones, about 78% of which are singletons, and roughly 22% rests with the top ten. This TCR was recovered from a human donor with non-small cell lung cancer whose response to radiotherapy plus ipilimumab could not be evaluated. Some clones in this sample may be carry-over from other donors' samples. The material sequenced was peripheral blood, taken from a patient treated with radiotherapy plus ipilimumab. V and J are TRBV14 and TRBJ2-5; 7 bases align to TRBD1. The CDR3 loop reads CASSTRTGAQETQYF. The CDR3, as DNA: TGTGCCAGCAGCACCCGGACAGGCGCCCAAGAGACCCAGTACTTC.